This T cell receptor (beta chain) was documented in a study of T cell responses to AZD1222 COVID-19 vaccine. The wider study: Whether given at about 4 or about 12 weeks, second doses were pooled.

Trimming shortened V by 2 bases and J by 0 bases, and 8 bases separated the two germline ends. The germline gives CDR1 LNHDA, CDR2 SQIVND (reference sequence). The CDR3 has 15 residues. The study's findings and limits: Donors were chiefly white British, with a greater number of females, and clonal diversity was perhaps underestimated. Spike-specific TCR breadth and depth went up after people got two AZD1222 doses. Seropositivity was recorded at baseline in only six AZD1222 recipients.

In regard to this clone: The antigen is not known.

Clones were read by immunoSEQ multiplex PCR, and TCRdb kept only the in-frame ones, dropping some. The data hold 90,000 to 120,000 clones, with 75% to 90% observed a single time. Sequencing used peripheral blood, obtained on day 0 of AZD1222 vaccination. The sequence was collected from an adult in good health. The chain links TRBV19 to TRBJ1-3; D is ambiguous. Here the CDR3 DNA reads TGTGCCAGTAGTATACCCGGCTTCTCTGGAAACACCATATATTTT. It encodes CASSIPGFSGNTIYF.